This T cell receptor beta chain is drawn from a study of blood T cell repertoires in COVID-19. Across the whole study: Samples of COVID-19 (acute and convalescent) were obtained from the United States, Italy and Spain. The analysed material was cDNA or gDNA that came from T cells, B-cell-depleted T cells, or PBMCs.

Libraries were prepared by immunoSEQ multiplex PCR; TCRdb keeps only in-frame clonotypes and omits some of them. The sample lists some 150,000 clones, 65% to 90% occurring once. Germline assignment: CDR1 LNHDA and CDR2 SQIVND (reference sequence). Trimming removed 4 bases from V and 4 bases from J; junction bases left unmatched: 10. This CDR3 region has 15 residues. Sequencing was performed on peripheral blood. This sequence originates from a man aged 45-60 years with acute or convalescent COVID-19. The V call is TRBV19, the J call TRBJ2-7, with TRBD1 matching over 7 bases. The chain's CDR3 is CASSTYSGGWYEQYF. CDR3 coding DNA: TGTGCCAGTAGTACATATTCAGGGGGTTGGTACGAGCAGTACTTC.